The present T cell receptor (beta chain) was sequenced within a study of T-cell reconstitution after alpha-beta-depleted transplantation in children. Ten or more counts support this clonotype. V gave up 7 bases and J gave up 0 bases, with 13 bases separating them. CDR1 and CDR2 from the germline V gene are SQVTM and ANQGSEA. This CDR3 comprises 13 residues. Library preparation (for TCRbeta) was performed with unique molecular identifiers. TCRdb re-derived calls from the PCR reads in MiXCR, one entry per CDR3 protein. The profile shows fewer than 400,000 distinct CDR3 sequences, roughly 22% of them singletons.

The clonotype comes from a human donor who donated a stem cell graft to a child with acute myeloid leukemia. The sequenced sample was PBMCs from the stem cell graft donor, obtained from the stem cell graft. J is TRBJ2-7 and V is TRBV29-1; a weak D match, TRBD2 (5 bases). The CDR3 sequence: CSAGGQSSYEQYF. The DNA for the CDR3 is TGCAGCGCTGGCGGGCAGAGCTCCTACGAGCAGTACTTC.